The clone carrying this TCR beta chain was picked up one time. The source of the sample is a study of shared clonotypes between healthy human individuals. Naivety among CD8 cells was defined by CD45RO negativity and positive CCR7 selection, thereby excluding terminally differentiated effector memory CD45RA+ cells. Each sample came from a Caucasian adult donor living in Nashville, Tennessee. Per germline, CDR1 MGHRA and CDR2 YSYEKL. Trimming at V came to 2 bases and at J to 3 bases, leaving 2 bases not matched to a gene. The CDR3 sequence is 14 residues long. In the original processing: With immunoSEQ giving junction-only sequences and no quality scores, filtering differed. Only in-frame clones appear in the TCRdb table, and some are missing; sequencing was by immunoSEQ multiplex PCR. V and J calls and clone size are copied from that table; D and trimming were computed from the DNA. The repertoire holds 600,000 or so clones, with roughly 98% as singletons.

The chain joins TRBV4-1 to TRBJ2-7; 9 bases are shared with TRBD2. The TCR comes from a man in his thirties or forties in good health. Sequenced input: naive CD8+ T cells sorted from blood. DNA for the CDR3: TGCGCCAGCAGCCAACTACTAGCGGGCTACGAGCAGTACTTC. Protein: CASSQLLAGYEQYF.